Below, 17 T cell receptor beta chains from the same sample are listed, as sequenced in a study of blood T cell repertoires in COVID-19. Clones were sequenced by immunoSEQ multiplex PCR, and TCRdb holds only the in-frame ones, with some missing. The repertoire has roughly 180,000 clones, approximately 84% of them found once; the top ten carry roughly 5.7%. Sequencing input: PBMCs or T cells enriched from blood (not recorded which). These receptors all come from a woman aged 40 to 55 with acute COVID-19.

The rearrangement uses TRBV19 and TRBJ1-3; D perhaps matches TRBD1 (6 bases). V dropped 2 bases and J dropped 1 base, with 9 bases sitting between them. The germline V gene has CDR1 LNHDA and CDR2 SQIVND (reference sequence). This CDR3 is 15 amino acids long. CDR3 sequence reads: CASSILQGSGNTIYF. DNA for the CDR3: TGTGCCAGTAGTATATTACAGGGTTCTGGAAACACCATATATTTT.

The chain uses TRBV24-1 and TRBJ2-2; 7 bases align to TRBD1. Germline CDR1 KGHDR, CDR2 SFDVKD. Trimming at V came to 4 bases and at J to 3 bases, leaving 7 bases not matched to a gene. The CDR3 contains 16 residues. The CDR3 here is CATSEGDRDHTGELFF. The CDR3 nucleotides read TGTGCCACCAGTGAGGGTGACAGGGATCACACCGGGGAGCTGTTTTTT.

The chain links TRBV28 to TRBJ2-3; TRBD1 matches at 8 bases. Germline V gives CDR1 MDHEN, CDR2 SYDVKM. The CDR3 has 15 residues. After removal of 4 bases from V and 1 base from J, the junction contained 4 bases not matched to a gene. CDR3 nucleotides: TGTGCCAGCAGTTCCCAGGGACAGGGCACAGATACGCAGTATTTT. Protein sequence: CASSSQGQGTDTQYF. The full variable domain, completed using reference TRBV28 and TRBJ2-3, is DVKVTQSSRYLVKRTGEKVFLECVQDMDHENMFWYRQDPGLGLRLIYFSYDVKMKEKGDIPEGYSVSREKKERFSLILESASTNQTSMYLCASSSQGQGTDTQYFGPGTRLTVL.

The chain has TRBV27 and TRBJ2-2; no reliable D call. V lost 3 bases and J lost 6, with 11 bases in between. Germline V lookup: CDR1 MNHEY, CDR2 SMNVEV (reference sequence). The CDR3 contains 14 residues. CDR3 bases: TGTGCCAGCAGTTTTTTGGCGGCTGCCGGGGAGCTGTTTTTT. Translation: CASSFLAAAGELFF.

There are a few counts of this clone. This chain connects TRBV19 to TRBJ2-1; D perhaps matches TRBD2 (6 bases). Germline V gene sequence: CDR1 LNHDA, CDR2 SQIVND (reference sequence). V was cut by 3 bases and J by 2 bases, with 11 bases left in between. The CDR3 is 15 residues long. CDR3 amino acids: CASSMTGDPYNEQFF. CDR3 DNA sequence: TGTGCCAGTAGTATGACGGGAGACCCCTACAATGAGCAGTTCTTC.

The CDR3 region is CASSLGGSYPGETQYF. CDR3 in DNA: TGTGCCAGCAGCTTGGGCGGGTCCTATCCTGGGGAGACCCAGTACTTC. The chain employs TRBV7-2 and TRBJ2-5; a possible D gene is TRBD2 (5 bases). Germline values: CDR1 SGHTA, CDR2 FQGNSA. This CDR3 has 16 amino acids. V dropped 3 bases and J dropped 5 bases, with 19 bases sitting between them.

The V call is TRBV5-8, the J call TRBJ1-2; D not resolved. From germline, CDR1 is SGHTS and CDR2 YDEGEE. The CDR3 is 16 amino acids. Trimming left V 2 bases short and J 2 bases short, with 16 bases between. CDR3 residues: CASSFYTHGANYGYTF. The DNA of the CDR3 is TGTGCCAGCAGCTTCTATACGCATGGAGCCAACTATGGCTACACCTTC.

The V call is TRBV10-3, the J call TRBJ1-1; no reliable D call. The CDR3 has 13 amino acids. The germline V gene encodes CDR1 ENHRY and CDR2 SYGVKD. Trimming cost V 4 bases and J 0 bases, with 6 bases left between them. CDR3: CAISGQVNTEAFF. CDR3 DNA sequence: TGTGCCATCAGTGGCCAGGTGAACACTGAAGCTTTCTTT.

This clone was recorded a few times. V is TRBV12-3 or TRBV12-4 and J is TRBJ2-5; D gene ambiguous. The V and J ends lost 3 bases and 5 bases respectively, with 4 bases between them. The CDR3 covers 11 residues. The CDR3 protein is CASSFGETQYF. CDR3 nucleotides: TGTGCCAGCAGTTTCGGGGAGACCCAGTACTTC.

This clone was detected a few times. The V call is TRBV11-1, the J call TRBJ1-1; 8 bases agree with TRBD1. Per germline, CDR1 SGHAT and CDR2 FQDESV (reference sequence). Trimming removed 5 bases from V and 0 bases from J; junction bases left unmatched: 5. The CDR3 length is 15 residues. The CDR3 sequence: CASSIPTGVNTEAFF. CDR3 sequence (DNA): TGTGCCAGCAGCATACCGACAGGGGTGAACACTGAAGCTTTCTTT.

The V and J genes are TRBV4-1 and TRBJ2-1; weak D call: TRBD1 (6 bases). Per germline, CDR1 MGHRA and CDR2 YSYEKL. Trimming took 9 bases from V and 6 from J, leaving 15 bases between them. The CDR3 consists of 13 residues. The CDR3 DNA is TGCGCCAGTCGTTCCGGACAGCGCAATGAGCAGTTCTTC. This encodes CASRSGQRNEQFF.

This clone was observed a single time. The V and J genes are TRBV5-4 and TRBJ1-1, with D possibly TRBD1 on 6 matching bases. Per the germline V gene, CDR1 is SGHNT and CDR2 is YYREEE (reference sequence). V was cut by 3 bases and J by 7 bases, with 22 bases left in between. The CDR3 loop spans 16 amino acids. The CDR3 coding sequence is TGTGCCAGCAGCTCGTCGGCGCAGGATGGCAGGGGTGAAGCTTTCTTT. Translating gives CASSSSAQDGRGEAFF.

The DNA of the CDR3 is TGTGCCAGTAGTCCCCGTCTAGCGGGAGGGCCGTTCGAGCAGTTCTTC. Amino acid sequence: CASSPRLAGGPFEQFF. V and J are TRBV19 and TRBJ2-1, with 12 bases matching TRBD2. The CDR3 runs 16 residues. Germline V CDR1 and CDR2: LNHDA, SQIVND (reference sequence). J lost 10 bases, V lost 5 bases, and 12 bases had no gene match.

The chain links TRBV10-3 to TRBJ2-6, with 10 bases that match TRBD1. CDR1 ENHRY and CDR2 SYGVKD come from the germline V gene. J was trimmed by 0 bases and V by 6 bases; bases with no gene match: 11. The CDR3 has 19 amino acids. CDR3 protein: CAISGNLGTGASGANVLTF. The CDR3 DNA follows: TGTGCCATCAGCGGAAATCTCGGGACAGGGGCCTCTGGGGCCAACGTCCTGACTTTC.

V gene TRBV5-1 combines with J gene TRBJ2-7; either TRBD1 or TRBD2 may fit D (5 bases each). This CDR3 is built from 14 residues. Germline lookup yields CDR1 SGHRS and CDR2 YFSETQ. The V gene lost 5 bases and the J gene lost 2 bases, with 14 bases spanning the gap. CDR3 in amino acids: CASSLTEGPYEQYF. As DNA, the CDR3 is TGCGCCAGCAGTTTGACAGAGGGTCCCTACGAGCAGTACTTC.

A few counts support this clone. The chain combines TRBV7-9 with TRBJ1-4; D remains unclear. The V and J ends lost 5 bases and 4 bases respectively, with 5 bases between them. The V gene's germline CDR1 is SEHNR and CDR2 FQNEAQ (reference sequence). The CDR3 is made up of 12 amino acids. The CDR3 bases are TGTGCCAGCAGCCTAATTAATGAAAAACTGTTTTTT. Protein: CASSLINEKLFF.

The rearrangement uses TRBV15 and TRBJ2-5, with 8 bases identical to TRBD2. J lost 2 bases, V lost 2 bases, and 7 bases had no gene match. Germline CDR1 reads LNHNV; CDR2 reads YYDKDF (reference sequence). The CDR3 has 16 amino acids. The CDR3 sequence: CATSRTPTGGQETQYF. The DNA for the CDR3 is TGTGCCACCAGCAGAACCCCGACGGGAGGGCAAGAGACCCAGTACTTC.